This note documents a single T cell receptor beta chain sequence. Alongside a J-beta primer mix, a sample-barcoded 5' primer served in a second PCR lasting about 6 to 11 cycles. TCRdb recomputed calls from the 5' RACE reads with MiXCR, one row per CDR3 protein. The table has some 1.1 million distinct CDR3 sequences, less than 45% seen once. Looked up from germline, CDR1 is SQVTM and CDR2 is ANQGSEA. The CDR3 sequence is 14 residues long. V was cut by 6 bases and J by 6 bases, with 20 bases left in between. The study recruited healthy Caucasian donors from Russia who were aged about 6 to 95. This sample stems from a study of blood T cells in healthy people across ages.

What was sequenced was blood. The rearrangement joins TRBV29-1 to TRBJ1-2; weak D call: TRBD1 (5 bases). This TCR was sampled from a man between 18 and 29 years old in good health. The CDR3 region is CSVGRPGLYDGYTF. CDR3 nucleotide sequence: TGCAGCGTAGGACGTCCGGGACTGTACGATGGCTACACCTTC.